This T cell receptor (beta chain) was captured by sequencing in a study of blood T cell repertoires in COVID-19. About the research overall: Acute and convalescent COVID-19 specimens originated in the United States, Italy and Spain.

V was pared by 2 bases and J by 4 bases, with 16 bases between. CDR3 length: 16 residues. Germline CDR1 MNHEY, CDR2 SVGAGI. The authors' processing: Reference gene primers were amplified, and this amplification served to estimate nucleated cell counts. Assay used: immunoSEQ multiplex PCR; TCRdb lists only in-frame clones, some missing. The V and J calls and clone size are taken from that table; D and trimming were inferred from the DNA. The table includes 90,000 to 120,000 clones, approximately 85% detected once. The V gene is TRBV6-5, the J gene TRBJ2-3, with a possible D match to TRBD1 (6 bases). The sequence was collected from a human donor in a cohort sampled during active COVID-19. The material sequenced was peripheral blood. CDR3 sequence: CASSYRRGIISDTQYF. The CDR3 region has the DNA TGTGCCAGCAGTTACCGCAGGGGTATAATTTCAGATACGCAGTATTTT.